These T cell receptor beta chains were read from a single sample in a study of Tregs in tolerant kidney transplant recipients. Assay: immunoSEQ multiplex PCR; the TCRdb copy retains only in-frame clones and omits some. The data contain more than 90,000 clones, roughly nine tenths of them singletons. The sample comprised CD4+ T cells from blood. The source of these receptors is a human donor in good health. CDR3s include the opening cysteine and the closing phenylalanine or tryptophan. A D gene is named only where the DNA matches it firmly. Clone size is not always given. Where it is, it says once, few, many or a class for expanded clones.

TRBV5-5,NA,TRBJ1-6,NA,TGTGCCAGCAGCTCCCCCAGCCCTGATTCACCCCTCCACTTT,CASSSPSPDSPLHF
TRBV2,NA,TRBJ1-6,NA,TGTGCCAGCAGACCAAATTTTGAGATTCAGGGTTCACCCCTCCACTTT,CASRPNFEIQGSPLHF
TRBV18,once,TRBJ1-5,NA,TGTGCCAGCTCACCAGTGGGGGTAACGGGTCAGCCCCAGCATTTT,CASSPVGVTGQPQHF
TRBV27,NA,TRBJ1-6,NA,TGTGCCAGCACTCGACGGGACATAAATAATTCACCCCTCCACTTT,CASTRRDINNSPLHF
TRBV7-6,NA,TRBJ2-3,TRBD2,TGTGCCAGCAGCTTAGCGGGACTAGCGGGGTCAGATACGCAGTATTTT,CASSLAGLAGSDTQYF
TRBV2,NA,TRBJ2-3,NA,TGTGCCAGCAGTGAGGCAGATACGCAGTATTTT,CASSEADTQYF
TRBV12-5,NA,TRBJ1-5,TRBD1,TGTGCTAGTGGTTTGGTATTAGGGGGCGCGTATCAGCCCCAGCATTTT,CASGLVLGGAYQPQHF
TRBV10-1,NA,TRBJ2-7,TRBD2,TGCGCCAGCGGACTAGGAGGGTCGTACGAGCAGTACTTC,CASGLGGSYEQYF
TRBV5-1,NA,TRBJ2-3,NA,TGCGCCAGCGACAGGGACTCGACCTCGGATACGCAGTATTTT,CASDRDSTSDTQYF
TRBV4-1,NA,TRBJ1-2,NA,TGCGCCAGCAGCCAAGATGGGCAGAGTGACCGGGGCTACACCTTC,CASSQDGQSDRGYTF
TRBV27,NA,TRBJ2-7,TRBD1,TGTGCCAGCAGTTTAAAGGGCAGGGGGTACGAGCAGTACTTC,CASSLKGRGYEQYF
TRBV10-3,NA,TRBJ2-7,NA,TGTGCCATCAGGCAGGACAGTGCCAGCTACGAGCAGTACTTC,CAIRQDSASYEQYF
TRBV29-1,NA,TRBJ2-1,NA,TGCAGCGCCGAATCGACAGCACCGGGATACAATGAGCAGTTCTTC,CSAESTAPGYNEQFF
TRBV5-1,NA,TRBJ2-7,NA,TGCGCCAGCAGCTTGGGTCAGGTCCGTACCTACGAGCAGTACTTC,CASSLGQVRTYEQYF
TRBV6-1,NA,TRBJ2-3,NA,TGTGCCAGCAGTGACCCCGTCGGCACAGATACGCAGTATTTT,CASSDPVGTDTQYF
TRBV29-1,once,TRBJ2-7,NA,TGCAGCGTTGACCGGGAGCAGTACTTC,CSVDREQYF